One and the same sample provided the 23 T cell receptor beta chains below, sequenced in a study of T cells after yellow fever vaccination. TCRdb ran MiXCR on the 5' RACE reads and lists one entry per CDR3 protein. The data hold about 340,000 distinct CDR3 sequences, with under 15% observed a single time. Sample: CD4+ T cells sorted from PBMCs, taken 15 days after the yellow fever booster vaccination. The origin of the receptors is a man between 18 and 29 years old who received the YFV17D yellow fever vaccine.

This clonotype has only one observation. The rearrangement links TRBV7-3 to TRBJ1-1, with D tentatively TRBD1 (6 bases). This CDR3 region has 12 residues. The germline V gene has CDR1 SGHTA and CDR2 FQGTGA. Trimming pared 3 bases from V and 8 bases from J, leaving 10 bases between. CDR3 nucleotide sequence: TGTGCCAGCAGCTTCCGGACAGAAGAAGCTTTCTTT. Protein: CASSFRTEEAFF.

The rearrangement uses TRBV6-1 and TRBJ2-7; no definite D call. The germline V gene encodes CDR1 MNHNS and CDR2 SASEGT. Trimming removed 5 bases at V and 0 bases at J, with 8 bases between. This CDR3 region has 13 residues. The CDR3 region is CASSPRASYEQYV. Written as DNA, the CDR3 is TGTGCCAGCAGTCCTCGTGCCTCCTACGAGCAGTACGTC.

This chain uses TRBV29-1 with TRBJ1-1, with D unresolved. CDR3 size: 14 residues. V lost 4 bases and J 6 bases, leaving 18 bases between the germline ends. Looked up from germline, CDR1 is SQVTM and CDR2 is ANQGSEA. In nucleotides, the CDR3 is TGCAGCGTTGGGGGTTTGCGGTTACGTCCTGAAGCTTTCTTT. Its translation is CSVGGLRLRPEAFF.

The chain links TRBV18 to TRBJ1-6, with TRBD1 as a possible D gene (6 bases). Germline CDR1 and CDR2: KGHSH and LQKENI. The CDR3 is 16 residues long. Between the trimmed V and J ends, which lost 4 bases and 10 bases, there was a span of 20 bases. CDR3 nucleotides: TGTGCCAGCTCACTCGCTGCAGGGGAATCGGGATCACCCCTCCACTTT. It yields the protein CASSLAAGESGSPLHF.

This clonotype has a handful of counts. CDR3 region: CASTPSTRPGTGFDEQYV. The DNA for the CDR3 is TGTGCCAGCACCCCATCTACACGCCCCGGGACAGGGTTCGACGAGCAGTACGTC. The V and J genes are TRBV2 and TRBJ2-7, with 9 bases lining up with TRBD1. The germline gives CDR1 SNHLY, CDR2 FYNNEI. Losses at the gene ends were 7 bases for V and 5 bases for J; bases not matched to a gene: 21. The CDR3 consists of 18 residues.

This clonotype was observed a handful of times. A clone one base away is much larger, so this may be a read error. This chain connects TRBV19 to TRBJ1-1; D ambiguous. V was shortened by 6 bases and J by 6 bases, with 11 bases between the two germline ends. This CDR3 is built from 12 residues. Looked up from germline, CDR1 is LNHDA and CDR2 is SQIVND (reference sequence). CDR3 amino acids: CASSEAHSEAFF. The CDR3 DNA is TGTGCCAGTAGCGAGGCACACTCTGAAGCTTTCTTT.

V and J are TRBV2 and TRBJ2-5; 8 bases are shared with TRBD2. This CDR3 spans 13 amino acids. Germline values: CDR1 SNHLY, CDR2 FYNNEI. With V trimmed by 7 bases and J by 1 base, 2 bases remained unmatched. The CDR3 nucleotides are TGTGCCAGCACACGGGGGGGCCAAGAGACCCAGTACTTC. Encoded protein: CASTRGGQETQYF.

This clonotype was found a few times. The chain uses TRBV11-2 and TRBJ1-2, with 7 bases aligning to TRBD1. The germline CDR1 and CDR2 sequences are SGHAT and FQNNGV. Trimming cost V 6 bases and J 2 bases; bases outside gene matches: 6. The length of the CDR3 is 14 residues. CDR3 protein: CASRRTGVNYGYTF. The CDR3 DNA is TGTGCCAGCAGAAGAACAGGGGTGAACTATGGCTACACCTTC.

This clonotype was observed a few times. The chain has TRBV29-1 and TRBJ2-1, with a tentative D call TRBD1 (6 bases). The CDR3 covers 12 residues. Germline V gives CDR1 SQVTM, CDR2 ANQGSEA. V was clipped by 7 bases and J by 6 bases, with 13 bases between them. CDR3: CSGSGTPNEQFF. CDR3 sequence (DNA): TGCAGCGGCTCCGGGACACCCAATGAGCAGTTCTTC.

The chain combines TRBV5-1 with TRBJ1-5, with a tentative D call TRBD1 (6 bases). There are 15 residues in the CDR3. Germline CDR1 and CDR2: SGHRS and YFSETQ. V was pared by 0 bases and J by 3 bases, with 10 bases between. The CDR3 sequence is CASSLDGQLNQPQHF. CDR3 in DNA: TGCGCCAGCAGCTTGGATGGACAGCTCAATCAGCCCCAGCATTTT. The full variable domain, its missing parts supplied by reference TRBV5-1 and TRBJ1-5, is KAGVTQTPRYLIKTRGQQVTLSCSPISGHRSVSWYQQTPGQGLQFLFEYFSETQRNKGNFPGRFSGRQFSNSRSEMNVSTLELGDSALYLCASSLDGQLNQPQHFGDGTRLSIL.

This clonotype came up a few times. The chain employs TRBV10-1 and TRBJ1-6; tentatively, D is TRBD1 (6 bases). Looked up from germline, CDR1 is WNHNN and CDR2 is SYGVQD (reference sequence). V was trimmed by 6 bases and J by 5 bases, leaving 8 bases between them. This CDR3 has 13 amino acids. Here the CDR3 reads CASSRQDNSPLHF. For the CDR3, the DNA is TGCGCCAGCAGCAGACAGGATAATTCACCCCTCCACTTT.

This clonotype was seen a few times. The rearrangement uses TRBV7-2 and TRBJ1-2, with D possibly TRBD1 on 6 matching bases. The CDR3 covers 16 residues. Germline V gene lookup returns CDR1 SGHTA and CDR2 FQGNSA. Trimming removed 1 base from V and 3 bases from J, with 15 bases in between. The CDR3: CASSLVAGQTYYGYTF. CDR3 nucleotides: TGTGCCAGCAGCTTAGTAGCAGGACAGACTTACTATGGCTACACCTTC.

This clonotype was counted a few times. The gene calls are TRBV7-2 and TRBJ2-3, with D perhaps TRBD2 (6 bases). Per the germline V gene, CDR1 is SGHTA and CDR2 is FQGNSA. Trimming shortened V by 5 bases and J by 6 bases, and 18 bases separated the two germline ends. This CDR3 has 15 amino acids. CDR3 protein: CASSPNGGFRDTQYF. CDR3 coding DNA: TGTGCCAGCAGCCCGAATGGGGGGTTTCGGGATACGCAGTATTTT.

The chain couples TRBV18 to TRBJ2-7, with TRBD1 identical over 7 bases. J was trimmed by 4 bases and V by 3 bases; bases with no gene match: 12. The CDR3 is 16 amino acids. CDR1 and CDR2 from the germline V gene are KGHSH and LQKENI. In DNA, the CDR3 is TGTGCCAGCTCACCCCTAAGAGTAGGGGGCTTATACGAGCAGTACGTC. Translated: CASSPLRVGGLYEQYV.

This clonotype was seen ten or more times. The genes are TRBV6-1 and TRBJ1-5; D is uncertain. This CDR3 spans 14 amino acids. Germline lookup yields CDR1 MNHNS and CDR2 SASEGT. The V and J ends lost 3 bases and 0 bases respectively, with 6 bases between them. This CDR3 is CASSEGYSNQPQHF. Written as DNA, the CDR3 is TGTGCCAGCAGTGAGGGGTATAGCAATCAGCCCCAGCATTTT.

The table lists this clonotype with a few counts. The V gene is TRBV20-1, the J gene TRBJ2-1, with D uncertain. This CDR3 is 12 amino acids long. V was trimmed by 3 bases and J by 7 bases, leaving 10 bases between them. CDR1 is DFQATT and CDR2 is SNEGSKA in the germline V gene (reference sequence). The CDR3 nucleotides read TGCAGTGCTAGTCTCCGGGCAAATGAGCAGTTCTTC. Protein: CSASLRANEQFF.

V gene TRBV11-2 combines with J gene TRBJ2-2, with D possibly being TRBD2 (6 bases). Germline lookup yields CDR1 SGHAT and CDR2 FQNNGV. The CDR3 sequence is 16 residues long. The V end was cut by 4 bases, the J end by 1 base, with 13 bases between. The CDR3 spells CASSSAGLLNTGELFF. The CDR3 DNA reads TGTGCCAGCAGCTCCGCGGGACTTCTGAACACCGGGGAGCTGTTTTTT.

This clonotype was seen a few times. The V and J genes are TRBV28 and TRBJ1-6; perhaps TRBD1 as D (6 bases). V was trimmed by 4 bases and J by 7 bases, leaving 11 bases between them. CDR3 length equals 14 residues. Germline-derived CDR1 and CDR2 are MDHEN and SYDVKM. The CDR3 loop reads CASSSATGNSPLHF. The CDR3, as DNA: TGTGCCAGCAGTTCAGCTACAGGGAATTCACCCCTCCACTTT. The full variable domain, completed using reference TRBV28 and TRBJ1-6, is DVKVTQSSRYLVKRTGEKVFLECVQDMDHENMFWYRQDPGLGLRLIYFSYDVKMKEKGDIPEGYSVSREKKERFSLILESASTNQTSMYLCASSSATGNSPLHFGNGTRLTVT.

The rearrangement joins TRBV7-9 to TRBJ1-1; no reliable D call. With 0 bases removed from V and 1 base from J, the gap between germline ends came to 12 bases. Germline CDR1 is SEHNR and CDR2 is FQNEAQ (reference sequence). The CDR3 totals 16 residues. The CDR3 protein is CASSLALSVPNTEAFF. The DNA for the CDR3 is TGTGCCAGCAGCTTAGCGTTATCGGTACCGAACACTGAAGCTTTCTTT.

This clonotype was detected only a few times. This rearrangement joins TRBV29-1 to TRBJ1-2; 8 bases are shared with TRBD1. CDR1 and CDR2 (germline): SQVTM, ANQGSEA. CDR3 length: 15 residues. Unmatched junction bases numbered 6, after V lost 0 bases and J lost 3 bases. CDR3 nucleotide sequence: TGCAGCGTTGAAGATAGTGGACAGGGCTACTATGGCTACACCTTC. Encoded protein: CSVEDSGQGYYGYTF.

This clonotype occurred a few times. J is TRBJ2-7 and V is TRBV11-2; maybe TRBD1 (6 bases). In germline, CDR1 is SGHAT, CDR2 FQNNGV. The V and J ends lost 7 bases and 6 bases respectively, with 13 bases between them. This CDR3 is 12 amino acids long. The DNA for the CDR3 is TGTGCCAGCAATAACAGGGACGGCGAGCAGTACGTC. It encodes CASNNRDGEQYV.

This clonotype was picked up a small number of times. The rearrangement uses TRBV4-1 and TRBJ2-2; 9 bases match TRBD2. The CDR3 runs 17 residues. Germline CDR1 is MGHRA and CDR2 is YSYEKL. The trim removed 1 base at V and 8 bases at J, leaving 11 bases unmatched. CDR3 sequence reads: CASSQGKRGARWGELFF. The CDR3 DNA is TGCGCCAGCAGCCAAGGAAAGCGGGGGGCCCGATGGGGGGAGCTGTTTTTT.

In this sample, this clonotype turned up many times. The gene calls are TRBV5-4 and TRBJ2-5; a weak D match, TRBD1 (5 bases). Trimming took off 0 bases at V and 4 bases at J, with 7 bases between the two ends. Germline CDR1 is SGHNT and CDR2 is YYREEE (reference sequence). The CDR3 is 13 amino acids. The CDR3 sequence is CASSLEGPETQYF. The CDR3 coding sequence is TGTGCCAGCAGCTTGGAGGGGCCAGAGACCCAGTACTTC. Looking up the rest from reference TRBV5-4 and TRBJ2-5 gives the full variable domain: ETGVTQSPTHLIKTRGQQVTLRCSSQSGHNTVSWYQQALGQGPQFIFQYYREEENGRGNFPPRFSGLQFPNYSSELNVNALELDDSALYLCASSLEGPETQYFGPGTRLLVL.